Sequencing of this T cell receptor beta chain was carried out in a study of blood T cell repertoires in COVID-19. Study context: From T cells, B-cell-depleted T cells, or PBMCs came the material, which was cDNA or gDNA.

Trimming shortened V by 4 bases and J by 7 bases, and 22 bases separated the two germline ends. The CDR3 loop spans 17 amino acids. Per the germline V gene, CDR1 is SGHVS and CDR2 is FNYEAQ. Adults between roughly 18 and 89 years of age took part from about two dozen US areas. In assigning cohorts, the study relied on participant-reported clinical history. All recovered Cohort 3 donors got two negative PCRs, got clearance, or saw symptom resolution. Clones were sequenced by immunoSEQ multiplex PCR, and TCRdb holds only the in-frame ones, with some missing. Of 250,000 to 350,000 clones in the sample, approximately 85% are singletons; the top ten hold 4% to 4.5%.

This receptor was identified in a young woman who had recovered from COVID-19. The sequenced sample consisted of PBMCs or T cells enriched from blood (not recorded which). The chain links TRBV7-6 to TRBJ1-4; possible D gene TRBD1, 5 bases. The DNA of the CDR3 is TGTGCCAGCAGCTCAGCGTGGGGGAGGAACAGCGGTGAAAAACTGTTTTTT. It encodes CASSSAWGRNSGEKLFF.